These T cell receptor beta chains were read from a single sample in a study of T cells in Graves' hyperthyroidism and ophthalmopathy. One entry per CDR3 protein, called by TCRdb with MiXCR from the multiplex PCR reads. The sample records nearly 750,000 distinct CDR3 sequences, approximately 36% being singletons. Material: blood. The source is a middle-aged woman with Graves' hyperthyroidism. The CDR3 runs from the conserved cysteine through the conserved F or W. A D gene is named only where the DNA matches it firmly. Clone size is stated in some rows and not others, as once, few, many or a class when expanded.

abundance: few; d_gene: TRBD1; j_gene: TRBJ1-5; v_gene: TRBV6-5; CDR3aa: CASSYSWDRYSNQPQHF; CDR3nt: TGTGCCAGCAGTTACTCGTGGGACAGATATAGCAATCAGCCCCAGCATTTT
abundance: .; d_gene: TRBD1; j_gene: TRBJ2-7; v_gene: TRBV16; CDR3aa: CASSQGTTGIFYEQYF; CDR3nt: TGTGCCAGCAGCCAAGGAACGACAGGGATATTCTACGAGCAGTACTTC
abundance: .; d_gene: .; j_gene: TRBJ2-7; v_gene: TRBV10-3; CDR3aa: CAISESLGTGEQYF; CDR3nt: TGTGCCATCAGTGAGAGTTTGGGTACGGGCGAGCAGTACTTC
abundance: many; d_gene: TRBD1; j_gene: TRBJ1-2; v_gene: TRBV6-5; CDR3aa: CASLTGGSYTF; CDR3nt: TGTGCCAGCTTAACAGGGGGGAGCTACACCTTC
abundance: many; d_gene: TRBD1; j_gene: TRBJ1-2; v_gene: TRBV19; CDR3aa: CASWTGAPLNYGYTF; CDR3nt: TGTGCCAGCTGGACAGGGGCGCCCCTTAACTATGGCTACACCTTC
abundance: few; d_gene: TRBD2; j_gene: TRBJ2-5; v_gene: TRBV13; CDR3aa: CASSRTMAGGPNQETQYF; CDR3nt: TGTGCCAGCAGCAGGACTATGGCGGGGGGTCCTAACCAAGAGACCCAGTACTTC
abundance: many; d_gene: .; j_gene: TRBJ1-5; v_gene: TRBV19; CDR3aa: CATLKWGEEGQPQHF; CDR3nt: TGTGCCACTCTTAAATGGGGAGAGGAGGGTCAGCCCCAGCATTTT
abundance: once; d_gene: TRBD1; j_gene: TRBJ1-5; v_gene: TRBV9; CDR3aa: CASGTGQGSNQPQHF; CDR3nt: TGTGCCAGCGGGACGGGACAGGGGAGCAATCAGCCCCAGCATTTT
abundance: .; d_gene: TRBD1; j_gene: TRBJ2-5; v_gene: TRBV10-3; CDR3aa: CAISSTGTGEETQYF; CDR3nt: TGTGCCATCAGTAGCACCGGGACAGGGGAAGAGACCCAGTACTTC
abundance: many; d_gene: .; j_gene: TRBJ1-1; v_gene: TRBV5-1; CDR3aa: CASSSEPPYTEAFF; CDR3nt: TGCGCCAGCAGTTCGGAGCCCCCTTACACTGAAGCTTTCTTT
abundance: few; d_gene: TRBD1; j_gene: TRBJ1-3; v_gene: TRBV14; CDR3aa: CASSQGQGRSGNTIYF; CDR3nt: TGTGCCAGCAGTCAAGGACAGGGAAGATCTGGAAACACCATATATTTT
abundance: once; d_gene: .; j_gene: TRBJ2-2; v_gene: TRBV25-1; CDR3aa: CASRSGHNTGELFF; CDR3nt: TGTGCCAGCCGGTCCGGGCATAACACCGGGGAGCTGTTTTTT
abundance: many; d_gene: .; j_gene: TRBJ2-5; v_gene: TRBV11-2; CDR3aa: CASSFGLRETQYF; CDR3nt: TGTGCCAGCAGTTTCGGGTTAAGGGAGACCCAGTACTTC
abundance: .; d_gene: TRBD1; j_gene: TRBJ2-2; v_gene: TRBV6-1; CDR3aa: CASSPRWDRSGELFF; CDR3nt: TGTGCCAGCAGTCCGCGTTGGGACAGGTCCGGGGAGCTGTTTTTT
abundance: few; d_gene: .; j_gene: TRBJ1-5; v_gene: TRBV6-6; CDR3aa: CASSYQYPGRGANQPQHF; CDR3nt: TGTGCCAGCAGTTACCAGTACCCGGGACGGGGGGCCAATCAGCCCCAGCATTTT
abundance: many; d_gene: TRBD2; j_gene: TRBJ2-7; v_gene: TRBV29-1; CDR3aa: CSVSRGTSGIVEQYF; CDR3nt: TGCAGCGTCTCGAGGGGGACTAGCGGGATAGTCGAGCAGTACTTC
abundance: few; d_gene: TRBD2; j_gene: TRBJ2-5; v_gene: TRBV27; CDR3aa: CASGSGGQETQYF; CDR3nt: TGTGCCAGTGGGAGCGGGGGCCAAGAGACCCAGTACTTC
abundance: few; d_gene: .; j_gene: TRBJ1-2; v_gene: TRBV4-3; CDR3aa: CASSQVPNGEGYTF; CDR3nt: TGCGCCAGCAGCCAAGTTCCTAACGGTGAAGGCTACACCTTC
abundance: many; d_gene: .; j_gene: TRBJ1-1; v_gene: TRBV7-2; CDR3aa: CASSQTAASTKRTEAFF; CDR3nt: TGTGCCAGCAGCCAAACCGCCGCCTCAACAAAACGCACTGAAGCTTTCTTT
abundance: .; d_gene: .; j_gene: TRBJ1-2; v_gene: TRBV7-2; CDR3aa: CASNAGHYGYTF; CDR3nt: TGTGCCAGCAATGCGGGACACTATGGCTACACCTTC
abundance: few; d_gene: .; j_gene: TRBJ1-2; v_gene: TRBV11-2; CDR3aa: CASSLDHRTGYTF; CDR3nt: TGTGCCAGCAGCTTAGATCATAGGACTGGCTACACCTTC
abundance: few; d_gene: .; j_gene: TRBJ1-4; v_gene: TRBV4-3; CDR3aa: CASSQPTRTRWGSGQNEKLFF; CDR3nt: TGCGCCAGCAGCCAACCTACGCGTACTCGGTGGGGGTCCGGGCAAAATGAAAAACTGTTTTTT
abundance: few; d_gene: .; j_gene: TRBJ2-2; v_gene: TRBV12-3/TRBV12-4; CDR3aa: CASSPLFRDMSRELFF; CDR3nt: TGTGCCAGCAGCCCCCTTTTCCGGGACATGTCGAGAGAGCTGTTTTTT
abundance: few; d_gene: .; j_gene: TRBJ2-7; v_gene: TRBV7-2; CDR3aa: CASSPSDSALEQYF; CDR3nt: TGTGCCAGCAGCCCATCGGACAGCGCTTTGGAGCAGTACTTC
abundance: .; d_gene: TRBD2; j_gene: TRBJ2-5; v_gene: TRBV7-2; CDR3aa: CASRGTSGRVQETQYF; CDR3nt: TGTGCCAGCAGAGGGACTAGCGGGAGGGTACAAGAGACCCAGTACTTC
abundance: many; d_gene: TRBD1; j_gene: TRBJ1-2; v_gene: TRBV19; CDR3aa: CASRFQGGDYGYTF; CDR3nt: TGTGCCAGTAGATTCCAAGGGGGCGACTATGGCTACACCTTC
abundance: .; d_gene: .; j_gene: TRBJ2-7; v_gene: TRBV24-1; CDR3aa: CATSDGGRAASYEQYF; CDR3nt: TGTGCCACCAGTGATGGGGGTCGGGCGGCCTCCTACGAGCAGTACTTC
abundance: .; d_gene: .; j_gene: TRBJ2-1; v_gene: TRBV7-9; CDR3aa: CASSLRESSYNEQFF; CDR3nt: TGTGCCAGCAGCTTAAGGGAGAGCTCCTACAATGAGCAGTTCTTC
abundance: .; d_gene: .; j_gene: TRBJ1-1; v_gene: TRBV20-1; CDR3aa: CSARGGGRVTEAFF; CDR3nt: TGCAGTGCTAGAGGGGGGGGCAGGGTCACTGAAGCTTTCTTT
abundance: .; d_gene: .; j_gene: TRBJ1-2; v_gene: TRBV20-1; CDR3aa: CSARSSQTNYGYTF; CDR3nt: TGCAGTGCTAGGAGTAGCCAGACTAACTATGGCTACACCTTC
abundance: once; d_gene: .; j_gene: TRBJ1-2; v_gene: TRBV10-3; CDR3aa: CAISESQVVGYTF; CDR3nt: TGTGCCATCAGTGAGTCGCAGGTGGTAGGCTACACCTTC
abundance: few; d_gene: .; j_gene: TRBJ2-7; v_gene: TRBV6-6; CDR3aa: CASRPDPDYEQYF; CDR3nt: TGTGCCAGCAGGCCCGACCCAGACTACGAGCAGTACTTC
abundance: .; d_gene: TRBD1; j_gene: TRBJ1-1; v_gene: TRBV19; CDR3aa: CASRNDRGGTEAFF; CDR3nt: TGTGCCAGTAGGAACGACAGGGGCGGAACTGAAGCTTTCTTT
abundance: .; d_gene: .; j_gene: TRBJ1-1; v_gene: TRBV6-4; CDR3aa: CASRTGAAITEAFF; CDR3nt: TGTGCCAGCAGGACAGGAGCGGCGATCACTGAAGCTTTCTTT
abundance: .; d_gene: .; j_gene: TRBJ2-7; v_gene: TRBV6-6; CDR3aa: CASAEGAYEQYF; CDR3nt: TGTGCCAGCGCCGAGGGGGCCTACGAGCAGTACTTC
abundance: .; d_gene: .; j_gene: TRBJ1-6; v_gene: TRBV5-5; CDR3aa: CASSPEGVRNSPLHF; CDR3nt: TGTGCCAGCAGCCCGGAGGGGGTGCGGAATTCACCCCTCCACTTT
abundance: .; d_gene: .; j_gene: TRBJ2-5; v_gene: TRBV6-5; CDR3aa: CASSYQGRAQYF; CDR3nt: TGTGCCAGCAGTTATCAGGGGAGGGCCCAGTACTTC
abundance: many; d_gene: .; j_gene: TRBJ2-2; v_gene: TRBV7-6; CDR3aa: CASSLTSDRPITGELFF; CDR3nt: TGTGCCAGCAGCCTAACCTCCGACAGGCCCATAACCGGGGAGCTGTTTTTT
abundance: many; d_gene: TRBD2; j_gene: TRBJ2-7; v_gene: TRBV12-3/TRBV12-4; CDR3aa: CASSLAGGAYEQYF; CDR3nt: TGTGCTAGCAGCTTAGCGGGTGGTGCCTACGAGCAGTACTTC
abundance: .; d_gene: .; j_gene: TRBJ1-6; v_gene: TRBV11-1; CDR3aa: CASSPQGRGDSPLHF; CDR3nt: TGTGCCAGCTCACCGCAGGGACGGGGGGATTCACCCCTCCACTTT
abundance: once; d_gene: .; j_gene: TRBJ1-2; v_gene: TRBV7-9; CDR3aa: CASSQERGGYGYTF; CDR3nt: TGCGCCAGCAGCCAAGAGCGGGGGGGCTATGGCTACACCTTC